The 10 T cell receptor beta chains listed next were all sequenced from one sample in a study of blood T cell repertoires in COVID-19. The table came from immunoSEQ multiplex PCR; TCRdb's copy has only in-frame clones and leaves some out. Altogether about 130,000 clones are present, about 85% being singletons, with the ten largest covering roughly 9%. Sequencing was performed on peripheral blood. The receptors come from a man aged 40-50 years with active or convalescent COVID-19.

The CDR3 DNA follows: TGTGCCAGCAAAACCGGGGGGAACACCGGGGAGCTGTTTTTT. Translated, it gives CASKTGGNTGELFF. This rearrangement joins TRBV27 to TRBJ2-2; possibly TRBD2 for D (6 bases). V lost 7 bases to trimming and J lost 1 base, with 10 bases between them. Germline CDR1 reads MNHEY; CDR2 reads SMNVEV (reference sequence). The CDR3 length is 14 residues.

This chain connects TRBV27 to TRBJ2-2, with 10 positions matching TRBD1. CDR3 length: 16 amino acids. Unmatched junction bases numbered 7, after V lost 4 bases and J lost 5 bases. Germline V lookup: CDR1 MNHEY, CDR2 SMNVEV (reference sequence). The CDR3 DNA follows: TGTGCCAGCAGTTACCCGACAGGGGGCGCGACCGGGGAGCTGTTTTTT. As protein: CASSYPTGGATGELFF.

The genes are TRBV2 and TRBJ1-3; maybe TRBD1 (5 bases). In germline, CDR1 is SNHLY, CDR2 FYNNEI. The CDR3 covers 13 residues. V was cut by 6 bases and J by 4 bases, with 10 bases left in between. The CDR3 reads CASRGGSGNTIYF. Written as DNA, the CDR3 is TGTGCCAGCAGGGGGGGGTCAGGAAACACCATATATTTT.

This clone appeared once. This chain's CDR3 is CASSDYPRADGVNYGYTF. Written as DNA, the CDR3 is TGCGCCAGCAGTGATTACCCTCGGGCGGACGGGGTTAACTATGGCTACACCTTC. The genes are TRBV10-1 and TRBJ1-2; D gene ambiguous. This CDR3 region has 18 residues. Germline V gene sequence: CDR1 WNHNN, CDR2 SYGVQD (reference sequence). Trimming stripped 3 bases from V and 1 base from J, with 21 bases between.

This clone was recorded a few times. This sequence joins TRBV5-1 and TRBJ2-4; possible D gene TRBD1, 5 bases. CDR3 length: 15 amino acids. The germline V gene has CDR1 SGHRS and CDR2 YFSETQ. The V gene lost 0 bases and the J gene lost 7 bases, with 14 bases spanning the gap. The CDR3 protein is CASSLDPGNSNIQYF. DNA for the CDR3: TGCGCCAGCAGCTTGGATCCAGGGAACTCTAACATTCAGTACTTC.

The chain carries TRBV6-5 and TRBJ2-6, with D maybe TRBD1 (5 bases). The CDR3 spans 15 residues. CDR1 is MNHEY, CDR2 SVGAGI, per germline. The V and J ends lost 6 bases and 0 bases respectively, with 9 bases between them. The CDR3 loop reads CASRRQYSGANVLTF. The CDR3 nucleotides are TGTGCCAGCAGAAGACAGTACTCTGGGGCCAACGTCCTGACTTTC.

This clone was seen once. V and J are TRBV2 and TRBJ1-1; D gene ambiguous. This CDR3 has 13 residues. Looked up from germline, CDR1 is SNHLY and CDR2 is FYNNEI. Trimming cost V 5 bases and J 0 bases, with 7 bases left between them. The DNA of the CDR3 is TGTGCCAGCAGTCAAGACATGAACACTGAAGCTTTCTTT. Protein product: CASSQDMNTEAFF.

V gene TRBV5-1 combines with J gene TRBJ1-4; 12 bases map to TRBD1. The V segment lost 4 bases and the J segment 0 bases; nucleotides outside the gene matches: 7. This CDR3 is built from 18 residues. Germline V gene sequence: CDR1 SGHRS, CDR2 YFSETQ. The CDR3, as DNA: TGCGCCAGCAGCCTCACCGGGACAGGGGGCCCAACTAATGAAAAACTGTTTTTT. Translating gives CASSLTGTGGPTNEKLFF.

The CDR3 reads CASSMDRGSSYNSPLHF. The CDR3 DNA reads as TGTGCCAGCAGCATGGACAGGGGGAGCTCCTATAATTCACCCCTCCACTTT. This sequence joins TRBV6-2 or TRBV6-3 and TRBJ1-6; 10 bases align to TRBD1. The CDR3 covers 17 residues. CDR1 is MNHEY and CDR2 is SVGEGT in the germline V gene. The J segment lost 0 bases and the V segment lost 6 bases, leaving 5 bases of the junction unmatched.

The rearrangement joins TRBV30 to TRBJ1-1, with 7 bases fitting TRBD1. The CDR3 runs 15 residues. V lost 3 bases and J lost 2; bases outside the gene matches: 9. The germline CDR1 and CDR2 sequences are GTSNPN and SVGIG (reference sequence). The CDR3 loop reads CAWRVGTALNTEAFF. The CDR3 coding sequence is TGTGCCTGGAGAGTTGGGACAGCTCTCAACACTGAAGCTTTCTTT.